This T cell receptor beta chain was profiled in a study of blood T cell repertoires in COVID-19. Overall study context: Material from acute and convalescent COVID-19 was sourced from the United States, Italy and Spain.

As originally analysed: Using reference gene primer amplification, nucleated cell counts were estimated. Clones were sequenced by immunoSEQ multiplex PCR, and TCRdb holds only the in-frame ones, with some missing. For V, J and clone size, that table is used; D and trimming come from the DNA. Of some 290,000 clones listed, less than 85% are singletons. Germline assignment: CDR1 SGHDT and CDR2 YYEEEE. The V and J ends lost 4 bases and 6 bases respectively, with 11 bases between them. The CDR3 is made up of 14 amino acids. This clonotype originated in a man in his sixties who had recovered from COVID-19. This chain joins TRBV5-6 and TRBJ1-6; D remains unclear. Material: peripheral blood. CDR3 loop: CASSVRSLNSPLHF. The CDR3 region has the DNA TGTGCCAGCAGCGTAAGGAGTCTTAATTCACCCCTCCACTTT. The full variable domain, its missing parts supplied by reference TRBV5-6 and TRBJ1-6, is DAGVTQSPTHLIKTRGQQVTLRCSPKSGHDTVSWYQQALGQGPQFIFQYYEEEERQRGNFPDRFSGHQFPNYSSELNVNALLLGDSALYLCASSVRSLNSPLHFGNGTRLTVT.